This T cell receptor beta chain is from a study of T cell responses to AZD1222 COVID-19 vaccine. The table came from immunoSEQ multiplex PCR; TCRdb's copy has only in-frame clones and leaves some out. Of fewer than 100,000 clones listed, approximately 94% are singletons. On this clone: The antigen is undetermined.

Study conclusions and caveats: Targets within unmutated variant regions were reportedly found for nearly half of spike-specific TCRs.

J lost 8 bases, V lost 7 bases, and 6 bases had no gene match. This CDR3 spans 12 amino acids. Germline V CDR1 and CDR2: SQVTM, ANQGSEA. The J gene is TRBJ1-2, the V gene TRBV29-1, with 11 bases matching TRBD1. The clonotype originates from an adult in good health. Sequencing used peripheral blood, obtained on day 0 of AZD1222 vaccination. The CDR3 loop reads CSAGQGAGGYTF. CDR3 bases: TGCAGCGCTGGACAGGGGGCAGGGGGCTACACCTTC.